This T cell receptor beta chain was found in a study of identical twins. The junction had 1 base not matched to a gene; V was cut back by 2 bases and J by 14 bases. The CDR3 is made up of 11 amino acids. From germline, CDR1 is MNHGY and CDR2 SAAAGT. In its sample, this clonotype was seen many times. The antigen remains unidentified. Notes on the study in general: Whereas memory repertoires showed no such difference, abundant cord blood beta clonotypes carried fewer insertions. Conclusions were based on cross-sectional statistical analysis, without following the same donors. Diverse VJ usage suggested most zero-insertion clonotypes were not invariant T cells.

Each cDNA held unique molecular identifiers, and template switching gave it a universal primer site. TCRdb reprocessed the 5' RACE reads with MiXCR, giving one entry per CDR3 protein. The sample shows 120,000 to 150,000 distinct CDR3 sequences, 3% to 4.5% of them seen only once. The material sequenced was memory T cells sorted from blood. The clonotype comes from a man between 18 and 35 years old in good health. This chain uses TRBV6-8 with TRBJ2-1, with TRBD2 matching over 9 bases. CDR3 DNA: TGTGCCAGCAGTTACGGGACTAGCAAGTTCTTC. This translates into CASSYGTSKFF.